Listed below are T cell receptor beta chains from one sample, sequenced in a study of blood T cells in healthy people across ages. MiXCR, applied by TCRdb to the 5' RACE reads, yields one record per CDR3 protein. Among 550,000 to 750,000 distinct CDR3 sequences listed, 20% to 25% were seen once. Sequencing was done on a sample of blood. Every receptor here comes from a man aged 70 or older in good health. The CDR3 runs from the conserved cysteine through the conserved F or W.

V gene,J gene,CDR3 protein
TRBV5-1,TRBJ1-4,CASSPTVTNEKLFF
TRBV20-1,TRBJ2-7,CSALPSGGTYEQYF
TRBV3-1,TRBJ1-4,CASSQARGGEKLFF
TRBV6-2/TRBV6-3,TRBJ2-6,CASTYLGGRKGSGANVLTF
TRBV2,NA,CASDPPGGGRNEQFF
TRBV3-1,TRBJ2-3,CASRTTRREGTDTQYF
TRBV3-1,TRBJ1-1,CASSQEEGNTEAFF
TRBV25-1,TRBJ2-3,CASSETRADTQYF
TRBV2,TRBJ2-5,CASTLKETQYF
TRBV4-2,TRBJ2-5,CASSQDPGGETQYF
TRBV6-1,TRBJ2-5,CASSWAPQETQYF
TRBV29-1,TRBJ2-5,CSGVPLAGGKETQYF
TRBV5-1,TRBJ2-2,CASSAGLAGEFVRELFF
TRBV20-1,TRBJ2-1,CSADRGFF
TRBV6-5,TRBJ2-2,CASSLTGGGNTGELFF
TRBV20-1,NA,CSASTPKGQGNEQYF
TRBV20-1,TRBJ2-2,CSASKGLLNTGELFF
TRBV20-1,TRBJ2-5,CSAWTGEPFQETQYF
TRBV12-3/TRBV12-4,TRBJ2-4,CASSPYPGGGLKNIQYF
TRBV5-1,TRBJ2-7,CASSSPRTGSYEQYF
TRBV5-1,TRBJ2-1,CASSLDDRYNEQFF
TRBV18,TRBJ2-7,CASSQGVTGKGEQYF
TRBV5-1,TRBJ2-3,CASSPGLAEGTDTQYF